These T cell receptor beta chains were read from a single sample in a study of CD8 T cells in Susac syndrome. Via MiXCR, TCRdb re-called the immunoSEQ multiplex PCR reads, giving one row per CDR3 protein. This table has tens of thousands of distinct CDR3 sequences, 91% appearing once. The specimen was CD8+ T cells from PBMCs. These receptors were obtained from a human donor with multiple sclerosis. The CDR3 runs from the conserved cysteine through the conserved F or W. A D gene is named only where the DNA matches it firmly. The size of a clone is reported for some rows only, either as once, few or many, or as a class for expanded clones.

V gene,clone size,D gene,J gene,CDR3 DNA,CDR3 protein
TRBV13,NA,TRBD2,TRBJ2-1,TGTGCCAGCAGCTTTAGCGGGGACTACGGCAATGAGCAGTTCTTC,CASSFSGDYGNEQFF
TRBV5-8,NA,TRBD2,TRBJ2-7,TGTGCCAGCAGCCCAGGGACTAGCGGGCCCTACGAGCAGTACTTC,CASSPGTSGPYEQYF
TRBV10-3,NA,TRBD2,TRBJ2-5,TGTGCCATCGGAGGAGCGGGAGCAGGAGAGACCCAGTACTTC,CAIGGAGAGETQYF
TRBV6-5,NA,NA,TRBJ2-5,TGTGCCAGCAGTTACTCAAACGGGTTACAAGAGACCCAGTACTTC,CASSYSNGLQETQYF
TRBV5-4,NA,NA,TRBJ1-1,TGTGCCAGCAGGACCGGGACTGAAGCTTTCTTT,CASRTGTEAFF
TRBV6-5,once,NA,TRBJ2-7,TGTGCCAGCAGCCCCGACGGGAGCTTCGAGCAGTACTTC,CASSPDGSFEQYF
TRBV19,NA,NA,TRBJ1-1,TGTGCCAGTACCCACAGTCTGAACACTGAAGCTTTCTTT,CASTHSLNTEAFF
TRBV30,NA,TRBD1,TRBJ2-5,TGTGCCTGGAGTAGGTCGACAGGGGGTCGAGAGACCCAGTACTTC,CAWSRSTGGRETQYF
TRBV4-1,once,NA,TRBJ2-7,TGCGCCAGCAGCCAAGCCGAGCTAGTCTACGAGCAGTACTTC,CASSQAELVYEQYF
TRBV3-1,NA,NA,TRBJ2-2,TGTGCCAGCAGCCAAGATCTGAACACCGGGGAGCTGTTTTTT,CASSQDLNTGELFF
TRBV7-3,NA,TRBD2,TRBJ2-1,TGTGCCAGCAGCCCCGGACTAGCGGGGGATGATGAGCAGTTCTTC,CASSPGLAGDDEQFF
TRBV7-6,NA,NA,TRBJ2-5,TGTGCCAGCAGCTTTACCCGGGACTCCGAAGAGACCCAGTACTTC,CASSFTRDSEETQYF
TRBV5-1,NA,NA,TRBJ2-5,TGCGCCAGCAGCTTGGTACGGCCACAAGAGACCCAGTACTTC,CASSLVRPQETQYF
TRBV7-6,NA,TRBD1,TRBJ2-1,TGTGCCAGCAGCTTAGGGGACAGGGTCTACAATGAGCAGTTCTTC,CASSLGDRVYNEQFF
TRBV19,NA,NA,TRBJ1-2,TGTGCCAGTAGTACTCCGACAGTTTCCTATGGCTACACCTTC,CASSTPTVSYGYTF
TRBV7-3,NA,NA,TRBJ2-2,TGTGCCAGCAGCGCGACAGTGAACACCGGGGAGCTGTTTTTT,CASSATVNTGELFF
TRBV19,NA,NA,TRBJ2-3,TGTGCCAGTACCCTAGGGGATACGCAGTATTTT,CASTLGDTQYF
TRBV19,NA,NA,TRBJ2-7,TGTGCCAGTAGTCCAGACAGATCCTACTACGAGCAGTACTTC,CASSPDRSYYEQYF
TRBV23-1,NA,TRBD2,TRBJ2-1,TGCGCCAGCCTTACTTGGGGGGGAGGGAAGTACTACAATGAGCAGTTCTTC,CASLTWGGGKYYNEQFF
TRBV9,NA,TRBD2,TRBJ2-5,TGTGCCAGCAGCGATCGCCCGGGACTACAAGAGACCCAGTACTTC,CASSDRPGLQETQYF